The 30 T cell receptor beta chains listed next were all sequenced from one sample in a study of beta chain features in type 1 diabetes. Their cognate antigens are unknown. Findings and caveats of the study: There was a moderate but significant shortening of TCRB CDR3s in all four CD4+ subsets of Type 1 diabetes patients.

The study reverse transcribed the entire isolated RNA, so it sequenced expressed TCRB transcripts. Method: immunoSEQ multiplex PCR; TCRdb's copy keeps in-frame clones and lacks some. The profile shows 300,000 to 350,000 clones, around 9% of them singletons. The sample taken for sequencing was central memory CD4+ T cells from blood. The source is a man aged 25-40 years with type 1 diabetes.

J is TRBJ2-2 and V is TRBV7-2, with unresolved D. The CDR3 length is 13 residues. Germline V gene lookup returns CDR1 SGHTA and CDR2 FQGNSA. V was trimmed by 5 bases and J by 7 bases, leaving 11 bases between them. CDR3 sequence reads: CASSLRSDGELFF. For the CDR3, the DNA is TGTGCCAGCAGCCTGCGGTCAGACGGGGAGCTGTTTTTT.

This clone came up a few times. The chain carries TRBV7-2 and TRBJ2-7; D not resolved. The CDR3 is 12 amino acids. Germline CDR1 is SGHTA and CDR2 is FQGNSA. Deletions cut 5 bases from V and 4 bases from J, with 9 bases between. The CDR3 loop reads CASSRPSYEQYF. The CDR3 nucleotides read TGTGCCAGCAGCCGACCTTCGTACGAGCAGTACTTC. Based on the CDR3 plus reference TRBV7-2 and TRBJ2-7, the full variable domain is GAGVSQSPSNKVTEKGKDVELRCDPISGHTALYWYRQSLGQGLEFLIYFQGNSAPDKSGLPSDRFSAERTGGSVSTLTIQRTQQEDSAVYLCASSRPSYEQYFGPGTRLTVT.

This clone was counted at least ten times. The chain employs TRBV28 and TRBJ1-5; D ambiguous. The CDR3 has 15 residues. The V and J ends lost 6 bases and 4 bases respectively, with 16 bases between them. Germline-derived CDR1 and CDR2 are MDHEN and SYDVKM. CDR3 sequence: CASSPVIGANQPQHF. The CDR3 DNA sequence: TGTGCCAGCAGCCCCGTAATAGGAGCGAATCAGCCCCAGCATTTT. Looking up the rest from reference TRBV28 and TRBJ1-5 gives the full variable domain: DVKVTQSSRYLVKRTGEKVFLECVQDMDHENMFWYRQDPGLGLRLIYFSYDVKMKEKGDIPEGYSVSREKKERFSLILESASTNQTSMYLCASSPVIGANQPQHFGDGTRLSIL.

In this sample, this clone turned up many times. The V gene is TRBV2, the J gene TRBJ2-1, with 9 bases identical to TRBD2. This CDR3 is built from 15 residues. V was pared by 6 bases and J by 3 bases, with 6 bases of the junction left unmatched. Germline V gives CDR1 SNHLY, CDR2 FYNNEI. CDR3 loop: CASSDLAGSYNEQFF. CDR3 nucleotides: TGTGCCAGCAGCGACCTAGCGGGGAGCTACAATGAGCAGTTCTTC.

CDR3 sequence: CASSSRSGAGEETQYF. CDR3 coding DNA: TGTGCCAGCAGCTCACGATCGGGGGCTGGAGAGGAGACCCAGTACTTC. The genes are TRBV7-9 and TRBJ2-5; D possibly uses TRBD1 or TRBD2 (6 bases each). CDR3 length equals 16 residues. Germline-derived CDR1 and CDR2 are SEHNR and FQNEAQ (reference sequence). The V gene lost 4 bases and the J gene lost 5 bases, with 20 bases spanning the gap. The full variable domain, with the rest looked up from reference TRBV7-9 and TRBJ2-5, is DTGVSQNPRHKITKRGQNVTFRCDPISEHNRLYWYRQTLGQGPEFLTYFQNEAQLEKSRLLSDRFSAERPKGSFSTLEIQRTEQGDSAMYLCASSSRSGAGEETQYFGPGTRLLVL.

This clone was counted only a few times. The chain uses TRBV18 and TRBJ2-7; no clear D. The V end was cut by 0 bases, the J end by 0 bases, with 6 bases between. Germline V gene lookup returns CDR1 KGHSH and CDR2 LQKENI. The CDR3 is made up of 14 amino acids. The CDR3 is CASSPPHGSYEQYF. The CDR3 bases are TGTGCCAGCTCACCACCCCACGGCTCCTACGAGCAGTACTTC.

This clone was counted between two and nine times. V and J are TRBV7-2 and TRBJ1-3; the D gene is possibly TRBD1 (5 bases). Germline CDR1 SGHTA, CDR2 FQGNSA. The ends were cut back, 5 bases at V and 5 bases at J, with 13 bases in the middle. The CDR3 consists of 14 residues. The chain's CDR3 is CASSGLTVRNTIYF. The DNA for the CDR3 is TGTGCCAGCAGCGGGTTGACAGTCAGAAACACCATATATTTT.

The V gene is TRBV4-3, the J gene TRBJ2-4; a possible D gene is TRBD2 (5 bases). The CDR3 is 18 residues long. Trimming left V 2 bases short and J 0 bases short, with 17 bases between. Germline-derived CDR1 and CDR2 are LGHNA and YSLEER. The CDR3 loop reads CASSQNLGGALAKNIQYF. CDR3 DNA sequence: TGCGCCAGCAGCCAAAATCTCGGAGGAGCTCTAGCCAAAAACATTCAGTACTTC.

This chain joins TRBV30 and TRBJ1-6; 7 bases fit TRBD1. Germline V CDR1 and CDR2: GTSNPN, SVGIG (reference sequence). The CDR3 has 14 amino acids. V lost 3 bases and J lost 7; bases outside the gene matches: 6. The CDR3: CAWRNRGINSPLHF. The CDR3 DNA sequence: TGTGCCTGGAGGAACAGGGGAATCAATTCACCCCTCCACTTT.

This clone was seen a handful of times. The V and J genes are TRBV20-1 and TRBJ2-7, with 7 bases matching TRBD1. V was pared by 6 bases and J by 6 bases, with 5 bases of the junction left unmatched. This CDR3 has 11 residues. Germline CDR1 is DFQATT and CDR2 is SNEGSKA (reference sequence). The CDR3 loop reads CSAEDRLEQYF. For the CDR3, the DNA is TGCAGTGCAGAGGACAGGCTCGAGCAGTACTTC.

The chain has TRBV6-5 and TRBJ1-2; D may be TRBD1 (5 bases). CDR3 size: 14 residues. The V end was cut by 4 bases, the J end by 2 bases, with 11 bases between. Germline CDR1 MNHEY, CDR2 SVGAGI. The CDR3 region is CASSSGPPNYGYTF. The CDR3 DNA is TGTGCCAGCAGTTCGGGGCCTCCAAACTATGGCTACACCTTC.

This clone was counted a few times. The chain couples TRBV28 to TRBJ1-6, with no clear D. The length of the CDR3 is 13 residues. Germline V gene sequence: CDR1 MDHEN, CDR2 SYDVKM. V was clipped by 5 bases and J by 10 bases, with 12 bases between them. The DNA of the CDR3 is TGTGCCAGCAGTAAACCCGACGGGTCACCCCTCCACTTT. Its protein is CASSKPDGSPLHF.

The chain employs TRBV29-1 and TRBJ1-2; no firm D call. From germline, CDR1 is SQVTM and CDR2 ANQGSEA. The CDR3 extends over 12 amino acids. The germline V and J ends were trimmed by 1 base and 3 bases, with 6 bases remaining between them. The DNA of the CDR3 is TGCAGCGTTGAAGTCACCGACTATGGCTACACCTTC. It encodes CSVEVTDYGYTF.

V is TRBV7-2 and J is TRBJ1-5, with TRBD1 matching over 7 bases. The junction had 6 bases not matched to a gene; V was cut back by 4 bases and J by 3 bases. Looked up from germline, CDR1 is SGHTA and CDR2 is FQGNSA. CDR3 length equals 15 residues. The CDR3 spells CASSYTGDYNQPQHF. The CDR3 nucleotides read TGTGCCAGCAGCTATACAGGGGACTACAATCAGCCCCAGCATTTT.

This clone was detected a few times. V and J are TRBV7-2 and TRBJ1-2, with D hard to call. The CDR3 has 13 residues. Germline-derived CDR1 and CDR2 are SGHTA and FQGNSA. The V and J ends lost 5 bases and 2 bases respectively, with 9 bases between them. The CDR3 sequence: CASSPTENYGYTF. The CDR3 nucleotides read TGTGCCAGCAGCCCTACAGAGAACTATGGCTACACCTTC.

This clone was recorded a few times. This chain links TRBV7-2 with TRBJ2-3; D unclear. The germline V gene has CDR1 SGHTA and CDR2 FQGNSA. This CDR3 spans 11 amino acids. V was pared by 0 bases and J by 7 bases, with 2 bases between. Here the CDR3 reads CASSLAYTQYF. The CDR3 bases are TGTGCCAGCAGCTTAGCATATACGCAGTATTTT.

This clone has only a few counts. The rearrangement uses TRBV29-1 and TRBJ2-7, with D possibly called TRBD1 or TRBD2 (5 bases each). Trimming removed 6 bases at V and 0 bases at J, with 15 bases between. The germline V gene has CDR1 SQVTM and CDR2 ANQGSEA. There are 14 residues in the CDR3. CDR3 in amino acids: CSVDRDGGSYEQYF. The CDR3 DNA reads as TGCAGCGTCGATCGGGACGGTGGCTCCTACGAGCAGTACTTC.

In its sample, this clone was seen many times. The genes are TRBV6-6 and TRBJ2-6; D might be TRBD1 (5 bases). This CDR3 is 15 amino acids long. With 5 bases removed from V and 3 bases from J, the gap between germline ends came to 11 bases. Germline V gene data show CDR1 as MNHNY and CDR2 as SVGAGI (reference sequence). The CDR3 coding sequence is TGTGCCAGCAGTCAAAGGGGTGGTGGGGCCAACGTCCTGACTTTC. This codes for CASSQRGGGANVLTF.

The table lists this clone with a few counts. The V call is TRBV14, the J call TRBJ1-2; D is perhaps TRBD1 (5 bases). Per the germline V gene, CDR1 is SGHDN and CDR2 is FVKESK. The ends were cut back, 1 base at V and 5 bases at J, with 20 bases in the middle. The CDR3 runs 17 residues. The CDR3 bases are TGTGCCAGCAGCCAAGGGAGGTCCCGGGACGGGAGATATGGCTACACCTTC. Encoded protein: CASSQGRSRDGRYGYTF.

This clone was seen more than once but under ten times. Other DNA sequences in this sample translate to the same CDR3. The CDR3 DNA follows: TGTGCCAGCAGCGTAGAAGCTCTGTCTGGAAACACCATATATTTT. Protein product: CASSVEALSGNTIYF. The gene calls are TRBV9 and TRBJ1-3; unclear D gene. This CDR3 contains 15 residues. The V end lost 0 bases, the J end lost 1 base, and 8 bases lay between the germline ends. Germline loops: CDR1 SGDLS, CDR2 YYNGEE.

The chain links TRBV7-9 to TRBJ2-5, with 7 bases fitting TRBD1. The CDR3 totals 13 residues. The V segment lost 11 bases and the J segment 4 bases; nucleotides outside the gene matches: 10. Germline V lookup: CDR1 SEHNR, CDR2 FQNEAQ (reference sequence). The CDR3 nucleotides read TGTGCCGGGAGTACAGGGGTTGGAGAGACCCAGTACTTC. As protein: CAGSTGVGETQYF. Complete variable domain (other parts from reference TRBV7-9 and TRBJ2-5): DTGVSQNPRHKITKRGQNVTFRCDPISEHNRLYWYRQTLGQGPEFLTYFQNEAQLEKSRLLSDRFSAERPKGSFSTLEIQRTEQGDSAMYLCAGSTGVGETQYFGPGTRLLVL.

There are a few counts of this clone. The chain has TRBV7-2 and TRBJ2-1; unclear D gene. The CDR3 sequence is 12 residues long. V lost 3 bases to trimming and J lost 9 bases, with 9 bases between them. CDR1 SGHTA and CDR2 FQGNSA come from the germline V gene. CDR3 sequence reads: CASSLLGSEQFF. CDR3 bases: TGTGCCAGCAGCTTGTTGGGTAGTGAGCAGTTCTTC.

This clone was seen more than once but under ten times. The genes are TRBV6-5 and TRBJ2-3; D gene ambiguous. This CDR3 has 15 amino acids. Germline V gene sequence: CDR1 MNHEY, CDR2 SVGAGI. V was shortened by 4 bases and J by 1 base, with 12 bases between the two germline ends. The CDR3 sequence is CASSFTATRTDTQYF. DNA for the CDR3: TGTGCCAGCAGTTTCACGGCTACTCGCACAGATACGCAGTATTTT.

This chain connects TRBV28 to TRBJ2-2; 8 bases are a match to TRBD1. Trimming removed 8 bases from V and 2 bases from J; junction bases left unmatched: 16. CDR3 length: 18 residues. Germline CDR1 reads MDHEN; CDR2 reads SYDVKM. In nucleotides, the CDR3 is TGTGCCAGCTCCCAGTTTATCACGGCAGGGGGCAACACCGGGGAGCTGTTTTTT. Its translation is CASSQFITAGGNTGELFF.

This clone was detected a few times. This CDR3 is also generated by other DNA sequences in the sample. The CDR3 sequence is CASSPRGQYNEQFF. The CDR3 DNA reads TGTGCCAGCTCACCCAGGGGGCAATACAATGAGCAGTTCTTC. This chain uses TRBV18 with TRBJ2-1; 8 bases line up with TRBD1. CDR1 KGHSH and CDR2 LQKENI come from the germline V gene. The CDR3 is 14 residues long. V shed 3 bases and J 4 bases; nucleotides not matched to a gene: 2.

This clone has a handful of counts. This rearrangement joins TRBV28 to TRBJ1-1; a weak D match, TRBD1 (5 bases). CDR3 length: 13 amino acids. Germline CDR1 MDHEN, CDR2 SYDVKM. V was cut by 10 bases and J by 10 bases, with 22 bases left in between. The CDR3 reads CATSGTSSGRAFF. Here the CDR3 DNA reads TGTGCCACCTCCGGGACTTCAAGCGGACGAGCTTTCTTT.

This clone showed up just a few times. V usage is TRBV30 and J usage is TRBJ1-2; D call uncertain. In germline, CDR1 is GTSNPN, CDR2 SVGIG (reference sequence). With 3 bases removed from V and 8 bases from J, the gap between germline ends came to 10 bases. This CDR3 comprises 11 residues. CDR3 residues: CAWRQVGGYTF. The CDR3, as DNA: TGTGCCTGGAGGCAGGTTGGCGGCTACACCTTC.

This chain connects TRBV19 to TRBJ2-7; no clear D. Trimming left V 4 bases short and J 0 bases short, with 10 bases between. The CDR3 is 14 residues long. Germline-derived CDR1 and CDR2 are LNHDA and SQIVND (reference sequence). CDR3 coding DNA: TGTGCCAGTAGTACATCCAGGTTCTCCTACGAGCAGTACTTC. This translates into CASSTSRFSYEQYF. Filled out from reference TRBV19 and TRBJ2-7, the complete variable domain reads DGGITQSPKYLFRKEGQNVTLSCEQNLNHDAMYWYRQDPGQGLRLIYYSQIVNDFQKGDIAEGYSVSREKKESFPLTVTSAQKNPTAFYLCASSTSRFSYEQYFGPGTRLTVT.

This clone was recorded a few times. CDR3 protein: CASSYSGRENEKLFF. Here the CDR3 DNA reads TGTGCCAGCAGTTACTCGGGACGGGAAAATGAAAAACTGTTTTTT. The V call is TRBV6-5, the J call TRBJ1-4; D perhaps matches TRBD1 (5 bases). This CDR3 has 15 residues. Per the germline V gene, CDR1 is MNHEY and CDR2 is SVGAGI. V lost 0 bases and J 5 bases, leaving 10 bases between the germline ends.

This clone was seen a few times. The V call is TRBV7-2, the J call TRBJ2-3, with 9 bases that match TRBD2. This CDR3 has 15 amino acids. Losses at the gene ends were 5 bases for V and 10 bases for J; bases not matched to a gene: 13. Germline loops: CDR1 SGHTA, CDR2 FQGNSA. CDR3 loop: CASSPPSGGIVPQYF. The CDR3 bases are TGTGCCAGCAGCCCGCCCAGCGGGGGGATAGTCCCGCAGTATTTT.